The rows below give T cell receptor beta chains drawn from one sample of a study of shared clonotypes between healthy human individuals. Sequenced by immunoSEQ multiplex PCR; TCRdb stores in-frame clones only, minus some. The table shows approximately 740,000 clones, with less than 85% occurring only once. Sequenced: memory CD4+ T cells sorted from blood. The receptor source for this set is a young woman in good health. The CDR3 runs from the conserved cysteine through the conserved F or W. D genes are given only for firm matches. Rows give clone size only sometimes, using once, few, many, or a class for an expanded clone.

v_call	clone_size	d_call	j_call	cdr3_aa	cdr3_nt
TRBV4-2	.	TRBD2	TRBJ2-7	CASSARLAAPYEQYF	TGTGCCAGCAGCGCCCGACTAGCAGCCCCCTACGAGCAGTACTTC
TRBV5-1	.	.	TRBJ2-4	CASSSEGAGGKNIQYF	TGCGCCAGCAGCTCCGAGGGGGCGGGGGGCAAAAACATTCAGTACTTC
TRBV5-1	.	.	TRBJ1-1	CASSLQPPNTEAFF	TGCGCCAGCAGCTTGCAGCCCCCGAACACTGAAGCTTTCTTT
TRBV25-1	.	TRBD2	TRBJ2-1	CASSASISGTIYNEQFF	TGTGCCAGCAGTGCATCTATTAGCGGGACCATCTACAATGAGCAGTTCTTC
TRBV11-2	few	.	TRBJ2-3	CASSLDFTDTQYF	TGTGCCAGCAGCTTAGACTTCACAGATACGCAGTATTTT
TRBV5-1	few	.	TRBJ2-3	CASSFIGDTQYF	TGCGCCAGCAGCTTCATTGGAGATACGCAGTATTTT
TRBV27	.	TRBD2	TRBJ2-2	CASSSPWGRVVGELFF	TGTGCCAGCAGTTCCCCCTGGGGGAGGGTCGTCGGGGAGCTGTTTTTT
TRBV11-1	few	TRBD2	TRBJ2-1	CASSGRTSGIYNEQFF	TGTGCCAGCAGCGGGCGGACTAGCGGGATATACAATGAGCAGTTCTTC
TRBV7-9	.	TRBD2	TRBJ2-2	CASSPGLAGGSGAGELFF	TGTGCCAGCAGCCCGGGACTAGCGGGAGGGTCGGGCGCCGGGGAGCTGTTTTTT
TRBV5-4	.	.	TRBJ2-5	CASSLKVNPSTETQYF	TGTGCCAGCAGCTTGAAAGTCAATCCTAGCACAGAGACCCAGTACTTC
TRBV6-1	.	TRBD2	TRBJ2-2	CASRPTSAAGELFF	TGTGCCAGCAGGCCGACTAGCGCGGCCGGGGAGCTGTTTTTT
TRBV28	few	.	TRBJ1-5	CASRGASNQPQHF	TGTGCCAGCAGGGGGGCATCCAATCAGCCCCAGCATTTT
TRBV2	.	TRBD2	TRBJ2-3	CASNRLAGLPGGTQYF	TGTGCCAGCAACCGACTAGCGGGACTCCCTGGGGGTACGCAGTATTTT
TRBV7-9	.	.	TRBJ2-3	CASGAVTDTQYF	TGTGCCAGCGGGGCGGTAACAGATACGCAGTATTTT
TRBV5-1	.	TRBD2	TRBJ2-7	CASSRGDEQYF	TGCGCCAGCAGCCGGGGGGACGAGCAGTACTTC
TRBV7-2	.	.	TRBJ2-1	CASSVTSYYNEQFF	TGTGCCAGCAGCGTGACATCTTACTACAATGAGCAGTTCTTC
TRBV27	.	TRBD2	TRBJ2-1	CASSALAGVSGEQFF	TGTGCCAGCAGTGCTCTAGCGGGAGTGAGCGGTGAGCAGTTCTTC
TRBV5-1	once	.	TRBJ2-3	CASSLGGAPSTDTQYF	TGCGCCAGCAGCTTGGGAGGGGCCCCTAGCACAGATACGCAGTATTTT
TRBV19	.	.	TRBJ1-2	CASSIGFKSYGYTF	TGTGCCAGTAGTATTGGCTTCAAGAGCTATGGCTACACCTTC
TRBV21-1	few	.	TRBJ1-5	CASSNTSGTENSNQPQHF	TGTGCCAGCAGCAACACCTCCGGGACGGAAAATAGCAATCAGCCCCAGCATTTT
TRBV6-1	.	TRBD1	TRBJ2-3	CASRAGQGAGDTQYF	TGTGCCAGCAGGGCCGGACAGGGGGCAGGGGATACGCAGTATTTT
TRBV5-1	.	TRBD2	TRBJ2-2	CASSLAILAANTGELFF	TGCGCCAGCAGCTTGGCCATCCTAGCGGCCAACACCGGGGAGCTGTTTTTT
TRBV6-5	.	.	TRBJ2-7	CASSYSPLYEQYF	TGTGCCAGCAGTTACTCCCCACTGTACGAGCAGTACTTC
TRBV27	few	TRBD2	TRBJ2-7	CASKKTSGKSYEQYF	TGTGCCAGCAAGAAGACTAGCGGGAAATCCTACGAGCAGTACTTC
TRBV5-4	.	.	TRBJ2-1	CASSLAGAGTDQEQFF	TGTGCCAGCAGCTTGGCGGGGGCAGGGACAGACCAGGAGCAGTTCTTC
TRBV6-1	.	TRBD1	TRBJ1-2	CASRDRGRIGYTF	TGTGCCAGCAGAGACAGGGGGCGGATTGGCTACACCTTC
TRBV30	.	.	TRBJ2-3	CACATGGTTDTQYF	TGTGCCTGCGCCACCGGAGGTACCACAGATACGCAGTATTTT
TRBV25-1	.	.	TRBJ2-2	CASSEMADNTGELFF	TGTGCCAGCAGTGAGATGGCAGATAACACCGGGGAGCTGTTTTTT
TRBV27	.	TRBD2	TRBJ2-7	CASRRLAGGPEQYF	TGTGCCAGCAGAAGACTAGCGGGAGGACCCGAGCAGTACTTC
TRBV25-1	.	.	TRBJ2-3	CASSEETGYSDTQYF	TGTGCCAGCAGTGAAGAAACAGGGTACTCAGATACGCAGTATTTT
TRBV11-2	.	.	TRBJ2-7	CASSPYNAYEQYF	TGTGCCAGCAGCCCTTACAATGCCTACGAGCAGTACTTC
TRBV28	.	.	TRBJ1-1	CASSGRMNTEAFF	TGTGCCAGCAGCGGACGGATGAACACTGAAGCTTTCTTT
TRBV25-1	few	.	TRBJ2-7	CASSEKGGTYEQYF	TGTGCCAGCAGTGAAAAGGGGGGTACCTACGAGCAGTACTTC
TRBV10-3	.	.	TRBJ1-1	CAIQRQQDTEAFF	TGTGCCATCCAAAGACAGCAGGACACTGAAGCTTTCTTT
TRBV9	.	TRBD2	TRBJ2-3	CASTLNRDYAPLDTQYF	TGTGCCAGCACCTTGAACCGGGACTACGCCCCCCTAGATACGCAGTATTTT
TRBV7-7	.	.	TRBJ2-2	CASSSYSGSEGTGELFF	TGTGCCAGCAGCTCTTACTCGGGGTCCGAGGGGACCGGGGAGCTGTTTTTT
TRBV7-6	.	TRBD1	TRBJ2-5	CASSIQPGTGLLETQYF	TGTGCCAGCAGCATACAGCCCGGGACAGGGTTATTGGAGACCCAGTACTTC
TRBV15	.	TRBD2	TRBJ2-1	CATSRAGGRDDEQFF	TGTGCCACCAGCAGAGCTGGCGGGAGAGACGATGAGCAGTTCTTC
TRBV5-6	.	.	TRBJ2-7	CASQGFTSYEQYF	TGTGCCAGCCAGGGTTTTACCTCCTACGAGCAGTACTTC
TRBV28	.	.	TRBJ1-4	CASSFSRGGQVGKLFF	TGTGCCAGCAGTTTCTCCCGTGGGGGTCAAGTTGGAAAACTGTTTTTT
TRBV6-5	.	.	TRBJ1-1	CASSAAPGRGTEAFF	TGTGCCAGCAGCGCAGCGCCAGGGAGGGGCACTGAAGCTTTCTTT
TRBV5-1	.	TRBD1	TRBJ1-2	CASSSGQGGLGYTF	TGCGCCAGCAGCTCAGGACAGGGAGGGCTTGGCTACACCTTC
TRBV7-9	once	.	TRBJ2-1	CASSLVYRDRYNEQFF	TGTGCCAGCAGCTTAGTATACAGGGATCGTTACAATGAGCAGTTCTTC
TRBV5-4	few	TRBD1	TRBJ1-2	CASSSGTGIGGYTF	TGTGCCAGCAGCTCCGGGACAGGGATAGGTGGCTACACCTTC
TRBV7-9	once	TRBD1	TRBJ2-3	CASSLGTATDTQYF	TGTGCCAGCAGCCTTGGGACAGCCACAGATACGCAGTATTTT